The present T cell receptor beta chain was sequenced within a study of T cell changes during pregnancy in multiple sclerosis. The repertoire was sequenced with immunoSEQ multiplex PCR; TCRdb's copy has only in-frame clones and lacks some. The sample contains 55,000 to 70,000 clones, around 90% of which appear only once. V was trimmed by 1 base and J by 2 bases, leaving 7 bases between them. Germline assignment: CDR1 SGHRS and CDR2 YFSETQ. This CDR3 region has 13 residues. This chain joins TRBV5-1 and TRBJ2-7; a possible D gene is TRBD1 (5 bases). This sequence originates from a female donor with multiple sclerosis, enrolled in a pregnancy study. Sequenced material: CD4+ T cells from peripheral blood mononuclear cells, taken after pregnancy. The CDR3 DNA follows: TGCGCCAGCAGCTTGACAGGAGCCTACGAGCAGTACTTC. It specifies CASSLTGAYEQYF.